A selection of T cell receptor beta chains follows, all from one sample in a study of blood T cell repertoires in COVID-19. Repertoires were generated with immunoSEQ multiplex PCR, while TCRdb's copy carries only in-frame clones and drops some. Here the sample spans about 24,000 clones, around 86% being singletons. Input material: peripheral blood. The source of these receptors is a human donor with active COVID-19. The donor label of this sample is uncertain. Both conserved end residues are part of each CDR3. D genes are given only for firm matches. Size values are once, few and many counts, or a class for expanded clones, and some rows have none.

CDR3nt: TGCAGCGTTGTGGGGGGAGAAGGTCATGGTGAGCAGTTCTTC
CDR3aa: CSVVGGEGHGEQFF
abundance: .
d_gene: .
v_gene: TRBV29-1
j_gene: TRBJ2-1

CDR3nt: TGTGCCATCAGTGACCGGGAGGGCTGGACTGAAGCTTTCTTT
CDR3aa: CAISDREGWTEAFF
abundance: .
d_gene: .
v_gene: TRBV10-3
j_gene: TRBJ1-1

CDR3nt: TGTGCCAGCAGCTCCACTGTAGGGGGCGGGAGGGGACGCGAGCAGTACTTC
CDR3aa: CASSSTVGGGRGREQYF
abundance: few
d_gene: TRBD2
v_gene: TRBV13
j_gene: TRBJ2-7

CDR3nt: TGCGCCAGCAGCTTGGTGCCGAGGAACACCGGGGAGCTGTTTTTT
CDR3aa: CASSLVPRNTGELFF
abundance: .
d_gene: .
v_gene: TRBV5-1
j_gene: TRBJ2-2

CDR3nt: TGTGCCAGCAGCTTAACACCAGGGGGCGAGCAGTACTTC
CDR3aa: CASSLTPGGEQYF
abundance: .
d_gene: TRBD1
v_gene: TRBV11-2
j_gene: TRBJ2-7

CDR3nt: TGTGCCAGCAGTTACTCGGGGAGGGACTACGAGCAGTACTTC
CDR3aa: CASSYSGRDYEQYF
abundance: .
d_gene: TRBD2
v_gene: TRBV6-5
j_gene: TRBJ2-7

CDR3nt: TGTGCCAGCAGCTCCCAGCGGGGTACGAATGAGCAGTTCTTC
CDR3aa: CASSSQRGTNEQFF
abundance: .
d_gene: TRBD2
v_gene: TRBV7-3
j_gene: TRBJ2-1

CDR3nt: TGTGCCAGCAGCTTAACGCGAGAGGGTCACAATGAGCAGTTCTTC
CDR3aa: CASSLTREGHNEQFF
abundance: .
d_gene: .
v_gene: TRBV7-3
j_gene: TRBJ2-1

CDR3nt: TGTGCCAGCAGCTTGGCGCTCCTCCGGGTGGAGGGGCAGCCCCAGCATTTT
CDR3aa: CASSLALLRVEGQPQHF
abundance: few
d_gene: .
v_gene: TRBV5-8
j_gene: TRBJ1-5

CDR3nt: TGCAGCGCATCAAGGGGCAACCAGCCCCAGCATTTT
CDR3aa: CSASRGNQPQHF
abundance: .
d_gene: .
v_gene: TRBV29-1
j_gene: TRBJ1-5

CDR3nt: TGTGCCAGCAGTTCCGGACTAGCGGGCTTTGAGACCCAGTACTTC
CDR3aa: CASSSGLAGFETQYF
abundance: .
d_gene: TRBD2
v_gene: TRBV5-6
j_gene: TRBJ2-5

CDR3nt: TGTGCCACCAGCAGAGATCGGGGACTAGTGGGCGAGCAGTACTTC
CDR3aa: CATSRDRGLVGEQYF
abundance: .
d_gene: TRBD2
v_gene: TRBV15
j_gene: TRBJ2-7

CDR3nt: TGTGCTAGCAGCTTAGGCCGGACTAGCACAGATACGCAGTATTTT
CDR3aa: CASSLGRTSTDTQYF
abundance: .
d_gene: .
v_gene: TRBV7-7
j_gene: TRBJ2-3

CDR3nt: TGCAGCGTTGAAGGAGGGGGCGACGAGCAGTACTTC
CDR3aa: CSVEGGGDEQYF
abundance: .
d_gene: TRBD1
v_gene: TRBV29-1
j_gene: TRBJ2-7

CDR3nt: TGCGCCAGCAGCCCCGGGGACAGGGTCCCTTCACCCCTCCACTTT
CDR3aa: CASSPGDRVPSPLHF
abundance: .
d_gene: TRBD1
v_gene: TRBV5-1
j_gene: TRBJ1-6

CDR3nt: TGTGCCAGCAGCCCACCGGACAGGTTGGAGACCCAGTACTTC
CDR3aa: CASSPPDRLETQYF
abundance: .
d_gene: TRBD1
v_gene: TRBV5-5
j_gene: TRBJ2-5

CDR3nt: TGTGCCAGCAGCCCCAGGACAGGGGGCGATCCCTATGGCTACACCTTC
CDR3aa: CASSPRTGGDPYGYTF
abundance: .
d_gene: TRBD1
v_gene: TRBV3-1/TRBV3-2
j_gene: TRBJ1-2

CDR3nt: TGTGCCAGCAGTATAGACAGGGGGGATCGAACCTACGAGCAGTACTTC
CDR3aa: CASSIDRGDRTYEQYF
abundance: .
d_gene: TRBD1
v_gene: TRBV6-9
j_gene: TRBJ2-7

CDR3nt: TGTGCCAGCAGCGATACACCAGCGGTTTCCGGGGAGCTGTTTTTT
CDR3aa: CASSDTPAVSGELFF
abundance: .
d_gene: .
v_gene: TRBV7-2
j_gene: TRBJ2-2

CDR3nt: TGTGCCAGTAGTATCGCCTCAGGGGACGAGCAGTACTTC
CDR3aa: CASSIASGDEQYF
abundance: large
d_gene: .
v_gene: TRBV19
j_gene: TRBJ2-7

CDR3nt: TGCGCCAGCAGCCAAGAGGGCCAGGGAAACACCATATATTTT
CDR3aa: CASSQEGQGNTIYF
abundance: .
d_gene: .
v_gene: TRBV4-3
j_gene: TRBJ1-3

CDR3nt: TGCGCCAGCAGCTTGCTCGCACAGGGGGCGACCGGGGAGCTGTTTTTT
CDR3aa: CASSLLAQGATGELFF
abundance: once
d_gene: TRBD1
v_gene: TRBV5-1
j_gene: TRBJ2-2

CDR3nt: TGTGCCAGCAGCCAGTTCAGCGGCTCTGGGGCCAACGTCCTGACTTTC
CDR3aa: CASSQFSGSGANVLTF
abundance: .
d_gene: .
v_gene: TRBV4-2
j_gene: TRBJ2-6